The 32 T cell receptor beta chains reported below all come from one sample, sequenced in a study of blood T cells in healthy people across ages. A J-beta primer mix and a sample-barcoded 5' primer were used in a second PCR of roughly 6 to 12 cycles. TCRdb reprocessed the 5' RACE reads with MiXCR, giving one entry per CDR3 protein. The sample records fewer than 750,000 distinct CDR3 sequences, 52% being singletons. Sequencing was done on a sample of blood. These receptors were taken from an elderly woman in good health.

On this clonotype itself: Possible read error: a much larger clone is one base away. The CDR3: CASSSTGGTLSNTQYF. The CDR3 DNA sequence: TGTGCCAGCAGTTCGACGGGGGGGACTCTATCGAACACGCAGTATTTT. The V and J genes are TRBV12-3 or TRBV12-4 and TRBJ2-3; TRBD2 aligns across 8 bases. The length of the CDR3 is 16 residues. V lost 4 bases, J lost 9 bases, and 15 bases stayed unmatched.

This clonotype showed up just a few times. A read error may be the cause here, since a much bigger clone is one base away. The chain combines TRBV29-1 with TRBJ2-7; tentative D call: TRBD2 (6 bases). V was pared by 4 bases and J by 4 bases, with 17 bases between. CDR1 is SQVTM, CDR2 ANQGSEA, per germline. CDR3 length: 14 amino acids. This CDR3 is CSVAVRREKYEQYF. The CDR3, as DNA: TGCAGCGTTGCGGTTCGGAGGGAAAAGTACGAGCAGTACTTC.

This clonotype was counted many times. This chain links TRBV7-6 with TRBJ2-1; TRBD1 agrees at 9 bases. V was pared by 5 bases and J by 7 bases, with 12 bases of the junction left unmatched. The CDR3 has 16 amino acids. The germline V gene encodes CDR1 SGHVS and CDR2 FNYEAQ. CDR3 in amino acids: CASSPQPGQGRNEQFF. The DNA for the CDR3 is TGTGCCAGCAGCCCTCAACCGGGACAGGGTAGAAATGAGCAGTTCTTC.

The table lists this clonotype with a count of one. V usage is TRBV27 and J usage is TRBJ1-2, with D perhaps TRBD1 (6 bases). This CDR3 has 15 residues. CDR1 and CDR2 from the germline V gene are MNHEY and SMNVEV (reference sequence). V lost 4 bases and J 4 bases, leaving 16 bases between the germline ends. This chain's CDR3 is CASSSNGQPIYGYTF. The CDR3 DNA sequence: TGTGCCAGCAGTTCGAACGGACAGCCGATCTATGGCTACACCTTC.

The chain combines TRBV15 with TRBJ2-1; 9 bases match TRBD2. The end of the DNA fits TRBJ2-7 better, so the J call may be wrong. Looked up from germline, CDR1 is LNHNV and CDR2 is YYDKDF (reference sequence). This CDR3 spans 17 amino acids. CDR3 nucleotides: TGTGCCACCCGAGGGATCAGCGGGGGGCCTTTGGGGAATGAGCAGTACTTC. The encoded protein is CATRGISGGPLGNEQYF.

This clonotype was observed at least ten times. The chain uses TRBV5-1 and TRBJ2-3, with TRBD1 matching over 10 bases. Germline CDR1 reads SGHRS; CDR2 reads YFSETQ. Trimming removed 2 bases from V and 0 bases from J; junction bases left unmatched: 9. This CDR3 is built from 18 residues. CDR3 region: CASSFGQGGTASTDTQYF. The CDR3 bases are TGCGCCAGCAGCTTTGGACAGGGGGGAACAGCTAGCACAGATACGCAGTATTTT.

To note about this clonotype: This clone may be a read error of a much larger clone one base away. The chain carries TRBV12-3 or TRBV12-4 and TRBJ2-1; no reliable D call. The CDR3 extends over 12 amino acids. CDR3 protein: CAGRDRPYKQFF. The CDR3 nucleotides are TGTGCCGGCAGAGACCGACCTTATAAGCAGTTCTTC.

A note on this clonotype: A much larger clone differs from this one at a single base, so this may be a read error. The genes are TRBV20-1 and TRBJ2-5; D not certain. The CDR3 totals 17 residues. V was cut by 0 bases and J by 11 bases, with 28 bases left in between. Per germline, CDR1 DFQATT and CDR2 SNEGSKA (reference sequence). In DNA, the CDR3 is TGCAGTGCTAGAGATCCTCTTAGGCCCCTAGATGGCGATGAGCAGTACTTC. This translates into CSARDPLRPLDGDEQYF.

This rearrangement joins TRBV12-3 or TRBV12-4 to TRBJ1-5; no definite D call. CDR3 size: 15 residues. The germline V and J ends were trimmed by 3 bases and 3 bases, with 12 bases remaining between them. CDR3 nucleotides: TGTGCCAGCAGTTTTGCCCTCGGCCACAATCAGCCCCAGCATTTT. Residues: CASSFALGHNQPQHF.

This clonotype was observed a few times. This sequence joins TRBV3-1 and TRBJ2-2, with 8 bases identical to TRBD2. Looked up from germline, CDR1 is LGHDT and CDR2 is YNNKEL (reference sequence). After removal of 1 base from V and 4 bases from J, the junction contained 8 bases not matched to a gene. CDR3 size: 17 residues. The CDR3 here is CASSQGWSGRATGELFF. CDR3 nucleotide sequence: TGTGCCAGCAGCCAAGGTTGGTCCGGGAGGGCCACCGGGGAGCTGTTTTTT.

V usage is TRBV20-1 and J usage is TRBJ2-7; a weak D match, TRBD1 (5 bases). Germline V gene data show CDR1 as DFQATT and CDR2 as SNEGSKA (reference sequence). The V and J ends lost 6 bases and 0 bases respectively, with 15 bases between them. The CDR3 is 14 residues long. Here the CDR3 reads CSAPRTPSSYEQYF. In DNA form, the CDR3 reads TGCAGTGCCCCAAGGACACCCAGCTCCTACGAGCAGTACTTC.

Only a few counts were recorded for this clonotype. This chain connects TRBV2 to TRBJ2-5; D possibly corresponds to TRBD2 (5 bases). Germline CDR1 SNHLY, CDR2 FYNNEI. This CDR3 contains 12 residues. The V end was cut by 8 bases, the J end by 7 bases, with 14 bases between. The CDR3 DNA follows: TGTGCCAGCGAGGGCTTCGAGGGGACCCAGTACTTC. This translates into CASEGFEGTQYF.

V is TRBV6-2 or TRBV6-3 and J is TRBJ1-5; maybe TRBD1 (5 bases). The germline CDR1 and CDR2 sequences are MNHEY and SVGEGT. The CDR3 spans 13 residues. Trimming removed 11 bases from V and 7 bases from J, with 18 bases in between. CDR3 sequence reads: CAGGLGGRQPQHF. Written as DNA, the CDR3 is TGTGCCGGAGGTCTGGGGGGTCGACAGCCCCAGCATTTT.

This clonotype was seen more than once but under ten times. This sequence joins TRBV5-1 and TRBJ1-1; the D is unclear. Deletions cut 3 bases from V and 1 base from J, with 13 bases between. CDR3 length: 15 amino acids. Germline values: CDR1 SGHRS, CDR2 YFSETQ. CDR3 in DNA: TGCGCCAGCAGCTCGGGAACCCTGGGGAACACTGAAGCTTTCTTT. It translates to CASSSGTLGNTEAFF.

This clonotype appeared a few times. The chain joins TRBV10-2 to TRBJ1-2; TRBD1 matches at 8 bases. Germline CDR1 WSHSY, CDR2 SAAADI. The CDR3 has 13 residues. V gave up 5 bases and J gave up 8 bases; unmatched junction bases: 7. CDR3 bases: TGCGCCAGCAGTCGACAGGGGCTATTGGGCTACACCTTC. It yields the protein CASSRQGLLGYTF.

The chain employs TRBV7-2 and TRBJ2-2; D unclear. Germline loops: CDR1 SGHTA, CDR2 FQGNSA. Trimming shortened V by 1 base and J by 6 bases, and 6 bases separated the two germline ends. The CDR3 consists of 13 residues. CDR3 in amino acids: CASSLVQAGELFF. For the CDR3, the DNA is TGTGCCAGCAGCTTAGTTCAGGCCGGGGAGCTGTTTTTT.

Remarks on this clonotype: Sequence at one end of the junction differs from germline and may be a read error. This rearrangement joins TRBV4-1 to TRBJ2-7; 12 bases agree with TRBD2. This CDR3 comprises 18 residues. The germline V gene encodes CDR1 MGHRA and CDR2 YSYEKL. In DNA, the CDR3 is TGCGCCGGCAGCCAAGTTCTCACTAGCGGGGGGTCTTCCTACGAGCAGTACTTC. The encoded protein is CAGSQVLTSGGSSYEQYF.

DNA of the CDR3: TGTGCCAGCAGTCCGCGGAGCGGGAGCTTCCCCTACAATGAGCAGTTCTTC. Translation gives CASSPRSGSFPYNEQFF. The chain is built from TRBV14 and TRBJ2-1; TRBD2 matches 8 bases. Germline CDR1 SGHDN, CDR2 FVKESK. V dropped 6 bases and J dropped 2; count of bases not matched to a gene: 12. The CDR3 is made up of 17 amino acids.

The gene calls are TRBV24-1 and TRBJ2-1, with D hard to call. The CDR3 length is 14 residues. V gave up 4 bases and J gave up 8 bases, with 14 bases separating them. Looked up from germline, CDR1 is KGHDR and CDR2 is SFDVKD. CDR3 protein: CATSEGITYHEQFF. Written as DNA, the CDR3 is TGTGCCACCAGTGAAGGCATTACATACCATGAGCAGTTCTTC.

In this sample, this clonotype turned up many times. This rearrangement joins TRBV6-2 or TRBV6-3 to TRBJ2-7; a possible D gene is TRBD1 (5 bases). Germline V gene sequence: CDR1 MNHEY, CDR2 SVGEGT. The CDR3 consists of 14 residues. The ends were cut back, 0 bases at V and 6 bases at J, with 12 bases in the middle. CDR3 in DNA: TGTGCCAGCAGTTACTCGGCAGGGTCAGGCGAGCAGTACTTC. Residues: CASSYSAGSGEQYF.

This clonotype appeared once. This chain connects TRBV9 to TRBJ2-3; D is perhaps TRBD1 or TRBD2 (6 bases each). V was clipped by 4 bases and J by 4 bases, with 16 bases between them. Germline CDR1 is SGDLS and CDR2 is YYNGEE. The CDR3 has 15 amino acids. The CDR3 bases are TGTGCCAGCAGCCCCCCCGGTAGGGGGGCAGATACGCAGTATTTT. Translation gives CASSPPGRGADTQYF. Full variable domain (missing parts from reference TRBV9 and TRBJ2-3): DSGVTQTPKHLITATGQRVTLRCSPRSGDLSVYWYQQSLDQGLQFLIQYYNGEERAKGNILERFSAQQFPDLHSELNLSSLELGDSALYFCASSPPGRGADTQYFGPGTRLTVL.

The chain uses TRBV12-3 or TRBV12-4 and TRBJ2-5, with 8 bases lining up with TRBD2. CDR3 length: 15 amino acids. The J segment lost 0 bases and the V segment lost 5 bases, leaving 5 bases of the junction unmatched. The CDR3 spells CASSTGGRYQETQYF. DNA of the CDR3: TGTGCCAGCAGTACAGGCGGGAGGTACCAAGAGACCCAGTACTTC.

Only a few counts were recorded for this clonotype. The rearrangement joins TRBV5-1 to TRBJ1-6; TRBD1 is a possible D gene (6 bases). V was cut by 2 bases and J by 5 bases, with 14 bases left in between. Per the germline V gene, CDR1 is SGHRS and CDR2 is YFSETQ. The CDR3 is made up of 16 amino acids. DNA for the CDR3: TGCGCCAGCAGCTTCCAAGGGGGACTCAATAATTCACCCCTCCACTTT. This codes for CASSFQGGLNNSPLHF.

This chain links TRBV12-3 or TRBV12-4 with TRBJ2-1; 10 bases are shared with TRBD2. V lost 6 bases and J lost 4; bases outside the gene matches: 6. CDR3 size: 15 residues. The CDR3 DNA is TGTGCCAGCAGGCGAGCGGGAGGGCCATACAATGAGCAGTTCTTC. This sequence encodes CASRRAGGPYNEQFF.

V usage is TRBV14 and J usage is TRBJ2-2, with D possibly being TRBD1 (5 bases). V was cut by 3 bases and J by 7 bases, with 9 bases left in between. Germline V gives CDR1 SGHDN, CDR2 FVKESK. The CDR3 has 13 residues. CDR3 protein: CASSQFRDGELFF. CDR3 nucleotide sequence: TGTGCCAGCAGCCAGTTCAGGGACGGGGAGCTGTTTTTT.

V usage is TRBV5-1 and J usage is TRBJ2-3; D remains ambiguous. Germline V gene sequence: CDR1 SGHRS, CDR2 YFSETQ. The CDR3 is 16 residues long. Trimming left V 1 base short and J 0 bases short, with 12 bases between. This CDR3 is CASSLQGLTSTDTQYF. The CDR3, as DNA: TGCGCCAGCAGCTTGCAAGGGCTGACTAGCACAGATACGCAGTATTTT.

On this clonotype itself: This clone may be a read error of a much larger clone one base away. The chain carries TRBV28 and TRBJ2-5; D not resolved. Per the germline V gene, CDR1 is MDHEN and CDR2 is SYDVKM. V was pared by 6 bases and J by 11 bases, with 13 bases between. The CDR3 totals 11 residues. The DNA of the CDR3 is TGTGCCAGCAGGTTAAGCAATGAGCAGTACTTC. It is translated as CASRLSNEQYF. Supplemented by reference TRBV28 and TRBJ2-5, the full variable domain reads DVKVTQSSRYLVKRTGEKVFLECVQDMDHENMFWYRQDPGLGLRLIYFSYDVKMKEKGDIPEGYSVSREKKERFSLILESASTNQTSMYLCASRLSNEQYFGPGTRLLVL.

With respect to this clonotype: This may be a read error: a much more frequent sequence differs by one nucleotide. This sequence joins TRBV12-3 or TRBV12-4 and TRBJ1-2; the D is unclear. The CDR3 is made up of 13 amino acids. This CDR3 reads CTSTLAQLGGYTF. In DNA, the CDR3 is TGTACCAGCACCTTGGCCCAATTGGGAGGCTACACCTTC.

In its sample, this clonotype was seen once. One end of the junction does not line up with germline, which may come from a read error. The gene calls are TRBV12-3 or TRBV12-4 and TRBJ2-5, with D hard to call. The J call may not be correct, given that the DNA end is closer to TRBJ2-7. The CDR3 consists of 13 residues. In DNA form, the CDR3 reads TGTGCCGGCAGTTTAGATTACCGCTACGAGCAGTACTTC. Its translation is CAGSLDYRYEQYF.

With respect to this clonotype: A much larger clone is a single base away; this may be a read error. The genes are TRBV2 and TRBJ2-5; D is unresolved. Per the germline V gene, CDR1 is SNHLY and CDR2 is FYNNEI. The CDR3 totals 15 residues. The CDR3 protein is CAGSSPWVNKETQYF. DNA for the CDR3: TGTGCCGGCAGTTCTCCTTGGGTGAATAAAGAGACCCAGTACTTC. Supplemented by reference TRBV2 and TRBJ2-5, the full variable domain reads EPEVTQTPSHQVTQMGQEVILRCVPISNHLYFYWYRQILGQKVEFLVSFYNNEISEKSEIFDDQFSVERPDGSNFTLKIRSTKLEDSAMYFCAGSSPWVNKETQYFGPGTRLLVL.

This clonotype was observed a few times. This chain connects TRBV20-1 to TRBJ2-1; D call uncertain. Germline-derived CDR1 and CDR2 are DFQATT and SNEGSKA (reference sequence). V gave up 6 bases and J gave up 8 bases, with 11 bases separating them. This CDR3 spans 11 amino acids. DNA for the CDR3: TGCAGTGCCCATAGTGGGTATGAGCAGTTCTTC. Translating gives CSAHSGYEQFF.

Note on this clonotype: A clone one base away is much larger, so this may be a read error. This chain links TRBV9 with TRBJ2-1; 9 bases agree with TRBD2. In germline, CDR1 is SGDLS, CDR2 YYNGEE. The CDR3 length is 15 residues. In nucleotides, the CDR3 is TGTGCCAGCGAGCCTAGCGGGATGCACTACAATGAGCGGTTCTTC. This encodes CASEPSGMHYNERFF.